What follows are 31 T cell receptor beta chains derived from one specimen sequenced in a study of blood T cell repertoires in COVID-19. Repertoires were generated with immunoSEQ multiplex PCR, while TCRdb's copy carries only in-frame clones and drops some. The table records about 76,000 clones, over 75% of them present only once. The material sequenced was peripheral blood. These receptors originate from a man between 50 and 59 years old with active COVID-19.

The chain uses TRBV28 and TRBJ1-1; D may be TRBD1 (6 bases). The CDR3 covers 14 residues. V lost 6 bases, J lost 5 bases, and 16 bases lay in between. Germline V gene sequence: CDR1 MDHEN, CDR2 SYDVKM. In DNA, the CDR3 is TGTGCCAGCAGCTCGGGGGGGCTGGGGACTGAAGCTTTCTTT. The encoded protein is CASSSGGLGTEAFF.

The chain is built from TRBV7-9 and TRBJ2-7; possible D gene TRBD2, 5 bases. CDR3 length: 13 amino acids. The germline V gene has CDR1 SEHNR and CDR2 FQNEAQ (reference sequence). V lost 6 bases and J lost 3, with 12 bases in between. The CDR3 coding sequence is TGTGCCAGCAGTGTTGGACTTTTCTACGAGCAGTACTTC. Its translation: CASSVGLFYEQYF.

This chain links TRBV24-1 with TRBJ1-2, with 9 bases that match TRBD1. Per germline, CDR1 KGHDR and CDR2 SFDVKD. V trimming: 4 bases; J trimming: 6 bases; junction bases outside the gene matches: 8. The CDR3 has 15 amino acids. CDR3 sequence: CATSDPDRGENGYTF. Written as DNA, the CDR3 is TGTGCCACCAGTGACCCGGACAGGGGCGAGAATGGCTACACCTTC.

The rearrangement links TRBV30 to TRBJ1-3; TRBD1 agrees at 7 bases. V dropped 3 bases and J dropped 1; count of bases not matched to a gene: 9. This CDR3 region has 16 residues. Germline CDR1 is GTSNPN and CDR2 is SVGIG (reference sequence). For the CDR3, the DNA is TGTGCCTGGAGACTATGGACAGGCAAATCTGGAAACACCATATATTTT. Translation: CAWRLWTGKSGNTIYF.

The chain links TRBV6-1 to TRBJ2-7, with 7 bases aligning to TRBD1. Germline CDR1 MNHNS, CDR2 SASEGT. The length of the CDR3 is 17 residues. V trimming: 1 base; J trimming: 1 base; junction bases outside the gene matches: 10. CDR3 protein: CASSEELAGGRSYEQYF. In DNA form, the CDR3 reads TGTGCCAGCAGTGAAGAGTTGGCAGGGGGAAGGTCCTACGAGCAGTACTTC.

A single count supports this clone. This chain connects TRBV9 to TRBJ1-6; 7 bases are shared with TRBD1. The germline gives CDR1 SGDLS, CDR2 YYNGEE. The junction had 4 bases not matched to a gene; V was cut back by 0 bases and J by 7 bases. This CDR3 has 15 residues. The CDR3 DNA sequence: TGTGCCAGCAGCGTAGAGGACAGGAAAAATTCACCCCTCCACTTT. As protein: CASSVEDRKNSPLHF.

The chain is built from TRBV11-3 and TRBJ2-1, with 9 bases matching TRBD2. The CDR3 contains 15 residues. V lost 3 bases and J lost 0; bases outside the gene matches: 0. Germline V gene sequence: CDR1 SGHNT, CDR2 YENEEA. CDR3 protein: CASSFSGSSYNEQFF. CDR3 DNA sequence: TGTGCCAGCAGCTTTAGCGGGAGCTCCTACAATGAGCAGTTCTTC. The full variable domain, with the rest looked up from reference TRBV11-3 and TRBJ2-1, is EAGVVQSPRYKIIEKKQPVAFWCNPISGHNTLYWYLQNLGQGPELLIRYENEEAVDDSQLPKDRFSAERLKGVDSTLKIQPAELGDSAVYLCASSFSGSSYNEQFFGPGTRLTVL.

V usage is TRBV19 and J usage is TRBJ2-1; 10 positions match TRBD1. The trim removed 6 bases at V and 4 bases at J, leaving 15 bases unmatched. The germline V gene has CDR1 LNHDA and CDR2 SQIVND (reference sequence). The CDR3 has 18 amino acids. The CDR3 nucleotides read TGTGCCAGTAGCCCGACAGGGGGCCGACTAACAATATACAATGAGCAGTTCTTC. This encodes CASSPTGGRLTIYNEQFF.

This clone appeared a single time. The rearrangement links TRBV28 to TRBJ1-4, with TRBD1 as a possible D gene (5 bases). The CDR3 has 16 residues. The V gene lost 2 bases and the J gene lost 4 bases, with 14 bases spanning the gap. Germline V gene data show CDR1 as MDHEN and CDR2 as SYDVKM. The CDR3 protein is CASSLNRQMINEKLFF. The CDR3 nucleotides read TGTGCCAGCAGTTTAAACCGACAGATGATTAATGAAAAACTGTTTTTT.

The chain recombines TRBV9 with TRBJ2-5; weak D call: TRBD1 (6 bases). CDR1 is SGDLS and CDR2 is YYNGEE in the germline V gene. The CDR3 extends over 14 amino acids. V gave up 0 bases and J gave up 4 bases, with 10 bases separating them. The CDR3 reads CASSVGVGGETQYF. CDR3 DNA sequence: TGTGCCAGCAGCGTAGGGGTAGGGGGAGAGACCCAGTACTTC.

The rearrangement links TRBV5-1 to TRBJ1-5; a possible D gene is TRBD1 (6 bases). V was cut by 0 bases and J by 2 bases, with 6 bases left in between. Germline V gene sequence: CDR1 SGHRS, CDR2 YFSETQ. CDR3 length: 14 amino acids. The CDR3 coding sequence is TGCGCCAGCAGCTTGGCAGGGGGCAATCAGCCCCAGCATTTT. The encoded protein is CASSLAGGNQPQHF.

J is TRBJ2-5 and V is TRBV2; a weak D match, TRBD2 (6 bases). Trimming took off 4 bases at V and 5 bases at J, with 11 bases between the two ends. Germline V gene lookup returns CDR1 SNHLY and CDR2 FYNNEI. This CDR3 has 13 residues. CDR3 bases: TGTGCCAGCAGTGGGGGGAGGCGGGAGACCCAGTACTTC. Protein: CASSGGRRETQYF.

The chain joins TRBV9 to TRBJ1-1; no clear D. The CDR3 length is 18 residues. Germline V CDR1 and CDR2: SGDLS, YYNGEE. The germline V and J ends were trimmed by 1 base and 3 bases, with 22 bases remaining between them. CDR3: CASSVTPRTRAGDTEAFF. CDR3 nucleotide sequence: TGTGCCAGCAGCGTAACTCCCCGAACTCGTGCAGGTGACACTGAAGCTTTCTTT.

This clone was detected once. V and J are TRBV29-1 and TRBJ1-1; D possibly corresponds to TRBD1 (6 bases). Looked up from germline, CDR1 is SQVTM and CDR2 is ANQGSEA. The CDR3 runs 13 residues. V was clipped by 4 bases and J by 0 bases, with 9 bases between them. The CDR3 DNA sequence: TGCAGCGTTGCAGACAGGTTGAACACTGAAGCTTTCTTT. Protein sequence: CSVADRLNTEAFF.

This clone has just one count. The rearrangement links TRBV28 to TRBJ2-3; D might be TRBD1 (6 bases). The CDR3 has 15 amino acids. The V and J ends lost 2 bases and 5 bases respectively, with 14 bases between them. The germline gives CDR1 MDHEN, CDR2 SYDVKM. Here the CDR3 DNA reads TGTGCCAGCAGTTTACCTTATACAGGGAAAGATACGCAGTATTTT. Protein sequence: CASSLPYTGKDTQYF.

This chain links TRBV28 with TRBJ2-7; 9 bases line up with TRBD1. This CDR3 region has 16 residues. Germline CDR1 and CDR2: MDHEN and SYDVKM. V trimming: 0 bases; J trimming: 1 base; junction bases outside the gene matches: 4. This CDR3 is CASSLWWGTGSYEQYF. In nucleotides, the CDR3 is TGTGCCAGCAGTTTATGGTGGGGGACAGGGTCCTACGAGCAGTACTTC.

The CDR3 DNA is TGTGCCAGCACCGAATCCAGGACCGGGGAGCTGTTTTTT. Translation: CASTESRTGELFF. J is TRBJ2-2 and V is TRBV6-5; no definite D call. The CDR3 spans 13 residues. Trimming shortened V by 7 bases and J by 5 bases, and 11 bases separated the two germline ends. The germline V gene encodes CDR1 MNHEY and CDR2 SVGAGI.

In regard to this clone: The sample carries other DNA sequences with the same CDR3. The V and J genes are TRBV15 and TRBJ1-5; D gene unclear. Trimming shortened V by 0 bases and J by 4 bases, and 4 bases separated the two germline ends. The CDR3 sequence is 13 residues long. Germline loops: CDR1 LNHNV, CDR2 YYDKDF (reference sequence). The CDR3, as DNA: TGTGCCACCAGCAGAGATCAGAATCAGCCCCAGCATTTT. Its translation is CATSRDQNQPQHF.

The chain uses TRBV5-4 and TRBJ1-2; TRBD1 matches 8 bases. V was clipped by 2 bases and J by 3 bases; unmatched bases: 3. The CDR3 totals 14 residues. Germline values: CDR1 SGHNT, CDR2 YYREEE (reference sequence). The chain's CDR3 is CASSLRTGHYGYTF. The CDR3 DNA sequence: TGTGCCAGCAGCTTAAGGACAGGGCACTATGGCTACACCTTC. Combining the CDR3 with reference TRBV5-4 and TRBJ1-2 gives the whole variable domain ETGVTQSPTHLIKTRGQQVTLRCSSQSGHNTVSWYQQALGQGPQFIFQYYREEENGRGNFPPRFSGLQFPNYSSELNVNALELDDSALYLCASSLRTGHYGYTFGSGTRLTVV.

The chain is built from TRBV20-1 and TRBJ2-1, with D possibly matching TRBD1 (5 bases). CDR1 and CDR2 from the germline V gene are DFQATT and SNEGSKA (reference sequence). The CDR3 sequence is 12 residues long. V dropped 3 bases and J dropped 10 bases, with 13 bases sitting between them. CDR3: CSASGRNREQFF. Here the CDR3 DNA reads TGCAGTGCTAGTGGGCGGAACAGGGAGCAGTTCTTC.

This clone has more than one count but fewer than ten. The J gene is TRBJ1-4, the V gene TRBV19; tentatively, D is TRBD1 (5 bases). Trimming stripped 7 bases from V and 7 bases from J, with 7 bases between. The CDR3 runs 11 residues. Per the germline V gene, CDR1 is LNHDA and CDR2 is SQIVND (reference sequence). Here the CDR3 reads CASTRGEKLFF. The CDR3 bases are TGTGCCAGTACAAGGGGTGAAAAACTGTTTTTT.

This chain uses TRBV3-1 (or the pseudogene TRBV3-2) with TRBJ2-1; a weak D match, TRBD2 (5 bases). Trimming cost V 1 base and J 8 bases, with 12 bases left between them. The CDR3 runs 14 residues. Germline V CDR1 and CDR2: LGHDT, YNNKEL (reference sequence). CDR3 coding DNA: TGTGCCAGCAGCCAAGCAATGGGAGTGGATGAGCAGTTCTTC. This translates into CASSQAMGVDEQFF.

This sequence joins TRBV28 and TRBJ1-1; possible D gene TRBD1, 5 bases. V lost 0 bases, J lost 3 bases, and 11 bases lay in between. This CDR3 contains 15 residues. Germline assignment: CDR1 MDHEN and CDR2 SYDVKM. CDR3 in DNA: TGTGCCAGCAGTTTATGGTTGGGGCTACACACTGAAGCTTTCTTT. Translating it yields CASSLWLGLHTEAFF.

The chain joins TRBV19 to TRBJ1-5, with 8 bases aligning to TRBD1. This CDR3 comprises 15 residues. Germline CDR1 reads LNHDA; CDR2 reads SQIVND (reference sequence). J gave up 5 bases and V 1 base, and 4 bases lay outside the gene matches. As DNA, the CDR3 is TGTGCCAGTAGTATAGTTGGACAGGGAGATCAGCCCCAGCATTTT. This sequence encodes CASSIVGQGDQPQHF.

The chain has TRBV7-2 and TRBJ1-2; tentatively, D is TRBD1 (5 bases). Germline values: CDR1 SGHTA, CDR2 FQGNSA. The CDR3 contains 15 residues. Trimming took 1 base from V and 4 from J, leaving 13 bases between them. The CDR3 nucleotides read TGTGCCAGCAGCTTAGATTGGGGGGAGATCTATGGCTACACCTTC. Translation: CASSLDWGEIYGYTF.

The gene calls are TRBV18 and TRBJ2-7; 10 bases agree with TRBD1. With 5 bases clipped from V and 3 bases from J, the junction kept 7 bases outside the gene matches. The CDR3 sequence is 15 residues long. CDR1 and CDR2 (germline): KGHSH, LQKENI. CDR3 sequence: CASSTPGQGFYEQYF. DNA of the CDR3: TGTGCCAGCTCAACTCCGGGACAGGGGTTCTACGAGCAGTACTTC.

The DNA of the CDR3 is TGTGCCAGCAGATTTAGGTTCAACAGGGGGTCGAACACCGGGGAGCTGTTTTTT. Translating it yields CASRFRFNRGSNTGELFF. The rearrangement links TRBV28 to TRBJ2-2; 8 bases line up with TRBD1. The CDR3 length is 18 residues. V trimming: 6 bases; J trimming: 0 bases; junction bases outside the gene matches: 12. Germline lookup yields CDR1 MDHEN and CDR2 SYDVKM.

For the CDR3, the DNA is TGTGCCACCAGCAGAGATCTGGCAGGGGCCACCGGGGAGCTGTTTTTT. Protein product: CATSRDLAGATGELFF. The chain links TRBV15 to TRBJ2-2; maybe TRBD1 (6 bases). CDR3 size: 16 residues. Germline V lookup: CDR1 LNHNV, CDR2 YYDKDF (reference sequence). Trimming left V 0 bases short and J 4 bases short, with 12 bases between.

The chain couples TRBV30 to TRBJ2-7; D gene unclear. Trimming left V 0 bases short and J 1 base short, with 16 bases between. The germline gives CDR1 GTSNPN, CDR2 SVGIG (reference sequence). This CDR3 is 16 amino acids long. The CDR3 is CAWSVRRSQSSYEQYF. The CDR3 DNA reads as TGTGCCTGGAGTGTACGTAGGAGTCAGTCTTCCTACGAGCAGTACTTC.

The chain uses TRBV6-5 and TRBJ2-7; 10 bases align to TRBD1. The V gene's germline CDR1 is MNHEY and CDR2 SVGAGI. The CDR3 length is 16 residues. V lost 4 bases, J lost 3 bases, and 9 bases stayed unmatched. The CDR3 DNA sequence: TGTGCCAGCAGTTCCCGTCGGACAGGGGGTCGCTACGAGCAGTACTTC. Protein product: CASSSRRTGGRYEQYF.

Written as DNA, the CDR3 is TGTGCCAGCAGTTTACCCCCTGGACAGGGCTACACCGGGGAGCTGTTTTTT. Translated, it gives CASSLPPGQGYTGELFF. This chain connects TRBV27 to TRBJ2-2; 8 bases line up with TRBD1. Per the germline V gene, CDR1 is MNHEY and CDR2 is SMNVEV (reference sequence). Trimming took 2 bases from V and 3 from J; bases not matched to a gene: 8. The CDR3 consists of 17 residues.